Below, 18 T cell receptor beta chains from the same sample are listed, as sequenced in a study of T cell changes during pregnancy in multiple sclerosis. Here immunoSEQ multiplex PCR was the method, and the copy in TCRdb shows in-frame clones only, minus some. The data contain roughly 80,000 clones, 90% to 95% of them singletons. The source was peripheral blood, collected in the second trimester of pregnancy. Receptors were obtained from a female donor with multiple sclerosis, enrolled in a pregnancy study.

The chain has TRBV5-1 and TRBJ2-1; TRBD2 matches 10 bases. After removal of 2 bases from V and 6 bases from J, the junction contained 5 bases not matched to a gene. This CDR3 region has 15 residues. Germline CDR1 SGHRS, CDR2 YFSETQ. The CDR3 DNA is TGCGCCAGCAGCTTAGGGAGCGGGGGGGCCAATGAGCAGTTCTTC. As protein: CASSLGSGGANEQFF.

This chain uses TRBV5-1 with TRBJ2-7; maybe TRBD2 (6 bases). CDR3 size: 17 residues. Germline loops: CDR1 SGHRS, CDR2 YFSETQ. The V end was cut by 0 bases, the J end by 4 bases, with 20 bases between. The CDR3 DNA reads as TGCGCCAGCAGCTTGGCCCCAGCGGGTGGGCTTGCGTACGAGCAGTACTTC. As protein: CASSLAPAGGLAYEQYF.

V usage is TRBV14 and J usage is TRBJ2-6, with 11 bases aligning to TRBD1. After removal of 3 bases from V and 0 bases from J, the junction contained 7 bases not matched to a gene. The CDR3 is made up of 19 amino acids. The germline V gene has CDR1 SGHDN and CDR2 FVKESK. CDR3 sequence: CASSHQKGTGGSGANVLTF. DNA for the CDR3: TGTGCCAGCAGCCACCAAAAAGGGACAGGGGGCTCTGGGGCCAACGTCCTGACTTTC.

The CDR3 DNA reads as TGTGCCAGCAGCCGACGGGGGACGGGGCGTAATCAGCCCCAGCATTTT. Its translation is CASSRRGTGRNQPQHF. The chain uses TRBV7-8 and TRBJ1-5, with a possible D match to TRBD1 (5 bases). Trimming shortened V by 5 bases and J by 4 bases, and 18 bases separated the two germline ends. The CDR3 is 16 amino acids. Germline CDR1 is SGHVS and CDR2 is FQNEAQ.

The genes are TRBV5-1 and TRBJ2-1, with 9 positions matching TRBD2. Germline values: CDR1 SGHRS, CDR2 YFSETQ. The ends lost 7 bases at V and 2 bases at J; junction bases unmatched: 7. The CDR3 totals 15 residues. CDR3 loop: CASASGTSPYNEQFF. CDR3 bases: TGCGCCAGCGCCTCCGGGACTAGCCCCTACAATGAGCAGTTCTTC.

The chain uses TRBV6-6 and TRBJ1-1; tentative D call: TRBD1 (6 bases). This CDR3 contains 16 residues. Germline V gene sequence: CDR1 MNHNY, CDR2 SVGAGI (reference sequence). V was pared by 6 bases and J by 11 bases, with 28 bases between. CDR3 loop: CASSRRRTASSEGAFF. The DNA for the CDR3 is TGTGCCAGCAGCCGGCGACGGACAGCCTCGTCGGAAGGGGCTTTCTTT.

The rearrangement uses TRBV6-1 and TRBJ2-7; TRBD1 agrees at 7 bases. This CDR3 contains 11 residues. The V and J ends lost 10 bases and 3 bases, in that order; junction bases with no gene match: 3. Germline lookup yields CDR1 MNHNS and CDR2 SASEGT. The chain's CDR3 is CATTGIYEQYF. The CDR3, as DNA: TGTGCCACGACAGGGATCTACGAGCAGTACTTC.

This clone was seen a handful of times. This chain links TRBV5-6 with TRBJ2-3; 8 bases agree with TRBD2. V dropped 6 bases and J dropped 1; count of bases not matched to a gene: 7. Germline V CDR1 and CDR2: SGHDT, YYEEEE. The CDR3 has 15 residues. This chain's CDR3 is CASIGAGGRTDTQYF. CDR3 DNA sequence: TGTGCCAGCATCGGGGCGGGGGGCCGCACAGATACGCAGTATTTT.

The rearrangement joins TRBV25-1 to TRBJ2-3; 7 bases map to TRBD2. Trimming took 8 bases from V and 7 from J; bases not matched to a gene: 12. The CDR3 consists of 14 residues. Germline loops: CDR1 MGHDK, CDR2 SYGVNS. This chain's CDR3 is CASVPRGVLNTQYF. CDR3 coding DNA: TGTGCCAGCGTACCCCGGGGGGTACTTAATACGCAGTATTTT.

The gene calls are TRBV12-5 and TRBJ2-7; D perhaps matches TRBD2 (6 bases). CDR1 LGHNT and CDR2 FRNRAP come from the germline V gene. The CDR3 has 13 residues. V lost 6 bases and J lost 5, with 14 bases in between. The DNA for the CDR3 is TGTGCTAGTGGACTAAGCGGGTCAGACGAGCAGTACTTC. Residues: CASGLSGSDEQYF.

The CDR3, as DNA: TGCAGCGTTGAAGTCCCCCCCCAGGGGGATACCAGTTCCTATGGCTACACCTTC. This encodes CSVEVPPQGDTSSYGYTF. The chain has TRBV29-1 and TRBJ1-2; 7 bases match TRBD1. V trimming: 1 base; J trimming: 4 bases; junction bases outside the gene matches: 18. The V gene's germline CDR1 is SQVTM and CDR2 ANQGSEA. The CDR3 totals 18 residues.

The chain carries TRBV14 and TRBJ1-2; D uncertain. Germline assignment: CDR1 SGHDN and CDR2 FVKESK. V dropped 1 base and J dropped 6 bases, with 18 bases sitting between them. The CDR3 is 16 residues long. CDR3: CASSQGNERVYHGYTF. The CDR3 DNA follows: TGTGCCAGCAGCCAAGGGAACGAGCGCGTATACCATGGCTACACCTTC.

CDR3: CASWDRGNTEAFF. The CDR3 DNA reads TGTGCCAGTTGGGACAGGGGGAACACTGAAGCTTTCTTT. This chain links TRBV19 with TRBJ1-1, with 10 bases aligning to TRBD1. With V trimmed by 8 bases and J by 1 base, 1 base remained unmatched. The CDR3 runs 13 residues. CDR1 is LNHDA, CDR2 SQIVND, per germline (reference sequence).

The CDR3 region is CSVRADRGDSQPQHF. The CDR3 bases are TGCAGCGTTCGCGCGGACAGGGGAGATAGTCAGCCCCAGCATTTT. J is TRBJ1-5 and V is TRBV29-1; TRBD1 matches 9 bases. Trimming removed 5 bases from V and 6 bases from J; junction bases left unmatched: 11. CDR3 length equals 15 residues. Germline V gene data show CDR1 as SQVTM and CDR2 as ANQGSEA.

The gene calls are TRBV4-1 and TRBJ1-4; 8 nucleotides line up with TRBD1. The CDR3 runs 16 residues. Germline loops: CDR1 MGHRA, CDR2 YSYEKL. J gave up 1 base and V 3 bases, and 4 bases lay outside the gene matches. CDR3 bases: TGCGCCAGCAGCCACACGGGGACAGGAACTAATGAAAAACTGTTTTTT. Its translation: CASSHTGTGTNEKLFF.

The chain is built from TRBV6-6 and TRBJ1-6; D gene ambiguous. The V end lost 0 bases, the J end lost 3 bases, and 6 bases lay between the germline ends. The CDR3 consists of 15 residues. Germline V gene lookup returns CDR1 MNHNY and CDR2 SVGAGI (reference sequence). Written as DNA, the CDR3 is TGTGCCAGCAGTTACTCTGGGAGCTATAATTCACCCCTCCACTTT. Its protein is CASSYSGSYNSPLHF.

The DNA of the CDR3 is TGTGCCGGAAGCAGGGTATTCGGTCAGCCCCAGCATTTT. Translated, it gives CAGSRVFGQPQHF. The rearrangement joins TRBV27 to TRBJ1-5; TRBD1 is a possible D gene (5 bases). With 11 bases removed from V and 6 bases from J, the gap between germline ends came to 17 bases. The CDR3 totals 13 residues. Germline lookup yields CDR1 MNHEY and CDR2 SMNVEV (reference sequence).

Worth noting for this clone: The germline gene is not matched at one end of the junction; a read error may be the cause. V and J are TRBV7-7 and TRBJ2-5; 10 bases agree with TRBD1. Germline loops: CDR1 SSHAT, CDR2 FNYEAQ (reference sequence). The CDR3 loop spans 14 amino acids. DNA for the CDR3: TGTGCTAGCAGCTTAGACAGGGGGCGAGAGACCCAGTACTTC. Its protein product is CASSLDRGRETQYF.